Following are 15 T cell receptor beta chains from one sample sequenced in a study of CD8 T cells in Susac syndrome. After extraction with the RNeasy kit, roughly 0.45 to 1 ug of the RNA was reverse transcribed using random hexamers. TCRdb independently ran MiXCR on the immunoSEQ multiplex PCR reads; one entry per CDR3 protein. Seen here are a few hundred thousand distinct CDR3 sequences, about 89% observed once, and the top ten hold about 0.17%. Sequencing input: CD8+ T cells from PBMCs. These receptors were collected from a human donor with multiple sclerosis.

The chain combines TRBV4-3 with TRBJ2-1, with 9 bases lining up with TRBD2. CDR1 is LGHNA and CDR2 is YSLEER in the germline V gene. The CDR3 sequence is 19 residues long. J lost 4 bases, V lost 0 bases, and 13 bases had no gene match. The CDR3, as DNA: TGCGCCAGCAGCCAAGATGGCGATTTGTTCGCGGGGGGGTACAATGAGCAGTTCTTC. Residues: CASSQDGDLFAGGYNEQFF.

V and J are TRBV14 and TRBJ2-2; no clear D. This CDR3 is 13 amino acids long. Per the germline V gene, CDR1 is SGHDN and CDR2 is FVKESK. V was cut by 0 bases and J by 6 bases, with 5 bases left in between. In nucleotides, the CDR3 is TGTGCCAGCAGCCAAGATTTCTCCGGGGAGCTGTTTTTT. Translated, it gives CASSQDFSGELFF. The full variable domain, its missing parts supplied by reference TRBV14 and TRBJ2-2, is EAGVTQFPSHSVIEKGQTVTLRCDPISGHDNLYWYRRVMGKEIKFLLHFVKESKQDESGMPNNRFLAERTGGTYSTLKVQPAELEDSGVYFCASSQDFSGELFFGEGSRLTVL.

This clonotype was recorded once. This chain connects TRBV20-1 to TRBJ2-1, with D maybe TRBD1 (6 bases). Germline V CDR1 and CDR2: DFQATT, SNEGSKA (reference sequence). V was trimmed by 5 bases and J by 8 bases, leaving 16 bases between them. This CDR3 region has 13 residues. This CDR3 is CSAVGAQFDEQFF. CDR3 nucleotide sequence: TGCAGTGCTGTGGGGGCCCAGTTCGATGAGCAGTTCTTC.

The J gene is TRBJ2-5, the V gene TRBV6-5, with a tentative D call TRBD2 (6 bases). CDR3 length: 15 residues. Germline CDR1 reads MNHEY; CDR2 reads SVGAGI. V was shortened by 5 bases and J by 7 bases, with 20 bases between the two germline ends. The CDR3 sequence is CASSPYRTGEATQYF. The CDR3 DNA follows: TGTGCCAGCAGTCCCTACCGGACGGGGGAGGCGACCCAGTACTTC.

The chain couples TRBV7-3 to TRBJ1-2; unclear D gene. V lost 2 bases, J lost 3 bases, and 10 bases lay in between. Germline V lookup: CDR1 SGHTA, CDR2 FQGTGA. CDR3 length equals 14 residues. The CDR3 nucleotides read TGTGCCAGCAGCTTAGAGGGAGGGTACTATGGCTACACCTTC. It is translated as CASSLEGGYYGYTF.

This clonotype was counted once. The gene calls are TRBV7-3 and TRBJ2-7; TRBD2 is a possible D gene (8 bases). The V and J ends lost 5 bases and 3 bases respectively, with 17 bases between them. From germline, CDR1 is SGHTA and CDR2 FQGTGA. This CDR3 spans 15 amino acids. In DNA, the CDR3 is TGTGCCAGCAGCCCCACGGGAGGGGGCAACTACGAGCAGTACTTC. It is translated as CASSPTGGGNYEQYF.

V gene TRBV28 combines with J gene TRBJ2-3, with 7 bases that match TRBD2. The V and J ends lost 11 bases and 11 bases, in that order; junction bases with no gene match: 13. The CDR3 consists of 12 residues. The V gene's germline CDR1 is MDHEN and CDR2 SYDVKM. In nucleotides, the CDR3 is TGTGCCTCCGGGAGGTTTGGGACTATGCAGTATTTT. This codes for CASGRFGTMQYF.

A few counts support this clonotype. The chain employs TRBV6-1 and TRBJ1-5, with TRBD1 as a possible D gene (5 bases). Trimming shortened V by 5 bases and J by 7 bases, and 15 bases separated the two germline ends. CDR3 length: 14 amino acids. CDR1 and CDR2 from the germline V gene are MNHNS and SASEGT. CDR3 region: CASSPITGVQPQHF. CDR3 bases: TGTGCCAGCAGTCCAATAACAGGAGTCCAGCCCCAGCATTTT.

J is TRBJ1-2 and V is TRBV12-3 or TRBV12-4, with TRBD1 as a possible D gene (6 bases). Trimming cost V 5 bases and J 3 bases, with 19 bases left between them. The CDR3 totals 16 residues. CDR3 sequence: CASSPSWGGGDYGYTF. The CDR3 nucleotides are TGTGCCAGCAGTCCCTCTTGGGGCGGGGGCGACTATGGCTACACCTTC.

The rearrangement uses TRBV7-8 and TRBJ2-7; 8 positions match TRBD2. V shed 5 bases, J shed 6 bases, and the junction held 12 bases outside the gene matches. Germline values: CDR1 SGHVS, CDR2 FQNEAQ. The CDR3 extends over 15 amino acids. As DNA, the CDR3 is TGTGCCAGCAGCCCGATACCGGGACTAGGTCTCGAGCAGTACTTC. Translating gives CASSPIPGLGLEQYF.

V is TRBV20-1 and J is TRBJ2-1, with 13 bases identical to TRBD2. CDR3 length: 14 residues. Germline V gives CDR1 DFQATT, CDR2 SNEGSKA (reference sequence). Trimming cost V 3 bases and J 5 bases; bases outside gene matches: 1. The CDR3 loop is CSARGTSGNNEQFF. The CDR3 coding sequence is TGCAGTGCTAGGGGGACTAGCGGGAACAATGAGCAGTTCTTC.

This chain connects TRBV27 to TRBJ2-5; 7 bases agree with TRBD2. V lost 3 bases to trimming and J lost 0 bases; unmatched junction nucleotides: 13. CDR3 length: 18 amino acids. Germline values: CDR1 MNHEY, CDR2 SMNVEV (reference sequence). CDR3 loop: CASSFLMRGRVDQETQYF. Written as DNA, the CDR3 is TGTGCCAGCAGTTTTTTGATGCGCGGGAGAGTTGACCAAGAGACCCAGTACTTC.

The chain employs TRBV5-1 and TRBJ2-3; tentative D call: TRBD1 (5 bases). V lost 0 bases, J lost 1 base, and 21 bases lay in between. Germline V gene sequence: CDR1 SGHRS, CDR2 YFSETQ. This CDR3 has 19 residues. The CDR3 is CASSLGSWGRSVGTDTQYF. In DNA, the CDR3 is TGCGCCAGCAGCTTGGGATCCTGGGGCAGGTCCGTCGGCACAGATACGCAGTATTTT.

The CDR3 reads CASNPFGGPDTQYF. CDR3 coding DNA: TGTGCCAGCAACCCCTTCGGAGGCCCAGATACGCAGTATTTT. V gene TRBV6-2 or TRBV6-3 combines with J gene TRBJ2-3, with a tentative D call TRBD2 (5 bases). The CDR3 contains 14 residues. CDR1 MNHEY and CDR2 SVGEGT come from the germline V gene. The germline V and J ends were trimmed by 7 bases and 4 bases, with 15 bases remaining between them.

CDR3 residues: CSALGGGNTEAFF. CDR3 bases: TGCAGCGCCCTGGGCGGAGGGAACACTGAAGCTTTCTTT. The chain employs TRBV29-1 and TRBJ1-1, with no clear D. Germline V gene lookup returns CDR1 SQVTM and CDR2 ANQGSEA. The CDR3 totals 13 residues. Trimming cost V 7 bases and J 1 base, with 13 bases left between them. Full variable domain (rest looked up from reference TRBV29-1 and TRBJ1-1): SAVISQKPSRDICQRGTSLTIQCQVDSQVTMMFWYRQQPGQSLTLIATANQGSEATYESGFVIDKFPISRPNLTFSTLTVSNMSPEDSSIYLCSALGGGNTEAFFGQGTRLTVV.